This TCR beta chain was identified during a study of blood T cell repertoires in COVID-19. Across the whole study: Collection of acute and convalescent COVID-19 samples took place in the United States, Italy and Spain. PBMCs, B-cell-depleted T cells, or T cells were the source of the cDNA or gDNA that made up the material.

Using immunoSEQ multiplex PCR, the repertoire was profiled, and TCRdb retains in-frame clones only, with some absent. The data show about 180,000 clones, around 85% seen once. Participant ages covered roughly 18 to 89 years across 20 to 25 US areas. Assignment of participants to cohorts was predicated upon participant-reported clinical history. Per germline, CDR1 MNHEY and CDR2 SVGAGI. The CDR3 runs to 14 residues. V lost 7 bases and J 4 bases, leaving 13 bases between the germline ends. This TCR derives from a man aged 35-49 years who had recovered from COVID-19. The rearrangement links TRBV6-5 to TRBJ2-2, with no clear D. Sequencing was carried out using PBMCs or T cells enriched from blood (not recorded which). As DNA, the CDR3 is TGTGCCAGCACCATCAATCAGGCCACCGGGGAGCTGTTTTTT. This codes for CASTINQATGELFF.